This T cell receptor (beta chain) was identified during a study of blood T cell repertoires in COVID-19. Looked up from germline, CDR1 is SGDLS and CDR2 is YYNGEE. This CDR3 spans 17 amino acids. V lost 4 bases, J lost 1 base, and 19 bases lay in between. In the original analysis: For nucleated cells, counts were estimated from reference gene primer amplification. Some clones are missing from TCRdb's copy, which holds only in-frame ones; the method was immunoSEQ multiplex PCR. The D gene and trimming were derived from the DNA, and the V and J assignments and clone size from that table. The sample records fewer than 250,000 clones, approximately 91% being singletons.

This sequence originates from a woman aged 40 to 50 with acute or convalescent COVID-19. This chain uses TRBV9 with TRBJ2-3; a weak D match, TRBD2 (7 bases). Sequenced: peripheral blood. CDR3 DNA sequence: TGTGCCAGCAGCACAACTTTACGGGGGGCCCGCACAGATACGCAGTATTTT. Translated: CASSTTLRGARTDTQYF.